Listed here are 20 T cell receptor beta chains from one sample, sequenced in a study of shared clonotypes between healthy human individuals. Assay used: immunoSEQ multiplex PCR; TCRdb lists only in-frame clones, some missing. The sample comprises about 1.1 million clones, 70% to 80% of which are singletons, and 0.89% rests with the top ten. Sequenced material: memory CD4+ T cells from PBMCs. Subset defined: CD45RA-negative fraction. These receptors all come from a man aged 18 to 29 in good health. Some clones in this sample may be carry-over from other donors' samples.

The chain recombines TRBV16 with TRBJ2-7; tentative D call: TRBD2 (6 bases). V gave up 0 bases and J gave up 4 bases, with 13 bases separating them. Germline CDR1 reads KGHSY; CDR2 reads FQNENV. The CDR3 is 15 amino acids. The CDR3 is CASSQSRVAVYEQYF. Here the CDR3 DNA reads TGTGCCAGCAGCCAATCGCGGGTAGCGGTATACGAGCAGTACTTC.

V gene TRBV30 combines with J gene TRBJ1-4; D unresolved. The CDR3 runs 12 residues. CDR1 and CDR2 from the germline V gene are GTSNPN and SVGIG (reference sequence). V was trimmed by 1 base and J by 10 bases, leaving 10 bases between them. Here the CDR3 DNA reads TGTGCCTGGAGTGATGTCGGAGGAAAACTGTTTTTT. It codes for CAWSDVGGKLFF.

V is TRBV5-4 and J is TRBJ2-5, with D perhaps matching TRBD2 (6 bases). Deletions cut 4 bases from V and 2 bases from J, with 12 bases between. Germline V gene data show CDR1 as SGHNT and CDR2 as YYREEE (reference sequence). This CDR3 is built from 14 residues. In nucleotides, the CDR3 is TGTGCCAGCAGCGGGGGGTCGAGACAAGAGACCCAGTACTTC. This translates into CASSGGSRQETQYF.

This rearrangement joins TRBV28 to TRBJ1-2; tentatively, D is TRBD1 (5 bases). CDR1 and CDR2 (germline): MDHEN, SYDVKM. The CDR3 length is 12 residues. Deletions cut 2 bases from V and 8 bases from J, with 9 bases between. DNA of the CDR3: TGTGCCAGCAGTTTAGGGACCTTCGGCTACACCTTC. Amino acid sequence: CASSLGTFGYTF.

This chain links TRBV30 with TRBJ2-2; the D gene is possibly TRBD1 (5 bases). The CDR3 consists of 14 residues. Trimming pared 5 bases from V and 0 bases from J, leaving 10 bases between. The germline CDR1 and CDR2 sequences are GTSNPN and SVGIG (reference sequence). The CDR3 sequence is CAWGHGANTGELFF. CDR3 DNA sequence: TGTGCCTGGGGACATGGGGCGAACACCGGGGAGCTGTTTTTT. The full variable domain, completed using reference TRBV30 and TRBJ2-2, is SQTIHQWPATLVQPVGSPLSLECTVEGTSNPNLYWYRQAAGRGLQLLFYSVGIGQISSEVPQNLSASRPQDRQFILSSKKLLLSDSGFYLCAWGHGANTGELFFGEGSRLTVL.

The gene calls are TRBV18 and TRBJ2-2; D is unresolved. The CDR3 extends over 15 amino acids. V lost 3 bases, J lost 8 bases, and 16 bases lay in between. Per the germline V gene, CDR1 is KGHSH and CDR2 is LQKENI. CDR3 DNA sequence: TGTGCCAGCTCACCGGACCGAGCCTCCTTGGGGGAGCTGTTTTTT. Translated, it gives CASSPDRASLGELFF.

About this clone: The sample carries other DNA sequences with the same CDR3. The chain uses TRBV2 and TRBJ2-7; TRBD1 aligns across 8 bases. The CDR3 totals 12 residues. After removal of 6 bases from V and 5 bases from J, the junction contained 3 bases not matched to a gene. Germline V lookup: CDR1 SNHLY, CDR2 FYNNEI. The DNA of the CDR3 is TGTGCCAGCAGCGACAGGGGTCACGAGCAGTACTTC. It is translated as CASSDRGHEQYF.

This chain connects TRBV5-4 to TRBJ2-7; 8 positions agree with TRBD1. This CDR3 contains 14 residues. The V gene's germline CDR1 is SGHNT and CDR2 YYREEE (reference sequence). The trim removed 4 bases at V and 0 bases at J, leaving 3 bases unmatched. CDR3 DNA sequence: TGTGCCAGCAGCCCTCAGGGGGCCTCCTACGAGCAGTACTTC. The encoded protein is CASSPQGASYEQYF.

The gene calls are TRBV5-1 and TRBJ2-3; unclear D gene. Trimming pared 1 base from V and 3 bases from J, leaving 12 bases between. Germline V CDR1 and CDR2: SGHRS, YFSETQ. This CDR3 has 15 amino acids. CDR3 sequence: CASSLKDVQTDTQYF. CDR3 nucleotide sequence: TGCGCCAGCAGCTTGAAGGATGTCCAAACAGATACGCAGTATTTT.

This clone was seen a few times. At the DNA level, this CDR3 is encoded by other sequences in the same sample as well. The chain has TRBV2 and TRBJ1-2; TRBD1 is a possible D gene (5 bases). The germline V gene encodes CDR1 SNHLY and CDR2 FYNNEI. Trimming cost V 3 bases and J 2 bases, with 7 bases left between them. The CDR3 extends over 13 amino acids. Here the CDR3 DNA reads TGTGCCAGCAGTGAGGGGGGGAACTATGGCTACACCTTC. The encoded protein is CASSEGGNYGYTF.

The gene calls are TRBV7-3 and TRBJ1-1, with D possibly matching TRBD1 (5 bases). The germline CDR1 and CDR2 sequences are SGHTA and FQGTGA. Trimming left V 5 bases short and J 4 bases short, with 14 bases between. The CDR3 consists of 14 residues. CDR3 region: CASSAGHSTTEAFF. The CDR3 DNA sequence: TGTGCCAGCAGCGCCGGACACTCTACCACTGAAGCTTTCTTT. Together with reference TRBV7-3 and TRBJ1-1, the CDR3 gives the full variable domain: GAGVSQTPSNKVTEKGKYVELRCDPISGHTALYWYRQSLGQGPEFLIYFQGTGAADDSGLPNDRFFAVRPEGSVSTLKIQRTERGDSAVYLCASSAGHSTTEAFFGQGTRLTVV.

J is TRBJ1-2 and V is TRBV6-5; 8 bases are shared with TRBD1. The V and J ends lost 5 bases and 7 bases, in that order; junction bases with no gene match: 6. Germline V CDR1 and CDR2: MNHEY, SVGAGI. The CDR3 totals 13 residues. The CDR3 loop reads CASSGGQAAGYTF. DNA of the CDR3: TGTGCCAGCAGTGGGGGACAGGCGGCTGGCTACACCTTC.

The chain couples TRBV5-1 to TRBJ1-1; D is ambiguous. The CDR3 totals 14 residues. The V gene's germline CDR1 is SGHRS and CDR2 YFSETQ. V was pared by 5 bases and J by 2 bases, with 13 bases between. The CDR3 loop is CASRPNTANTEAFF. The DNA of the CDR3 is TGCGCCAGCAGACCGAACACAGCTAACACTGAAGCTTTCTTT.

For this clone: A much larger clone is a single base away; this may be a read error. The chain has TRBV29-1 and TRBJ1-2; 9 bases align to TRBD1. Germline lookup yields CDR1 SQVTM and CDR2 ANQGSEA. The length of the CDR3 is 14 residues. CDR3: CSVEDRGTGNGHTF. CDR3 bases: TGCAGCGTTGAAGATCGGGGGACAGGGAATGGCCACACCTTC. Supplemented by reference TRBV29-1 and TRBJ1-2, the full variable domain reads SAVISQKPSRDICQRGTSLTIQCQVDSQVTMMFWYRQQPGQSLTLIATANQGSEATYESGFVIDKFPISRPNLTFSTLTVSNMSPEDSSIYLCSVEDRGTGNGHTFGSGTRLTVV.

CDR3 in amino acids: CASSSLPLGNEQFF. CDR3 nucleotides: TGTGCCAGCTCAAGCCTCCCTCTAGGGAATGAGCAGTTCTTC. The chain recombines TRBV18 with TRBJ2-1; D is unresolved. CDR3 length equals 14 residues. The V end was cut by 5 bases, the J end by 7 bases, with 15 bases between. Germline CDR1 reads KGHSH; CDR2 reads LQKENI.

Notes on this clone: Other nucleotide sequences from this sample produce the same CDR3. The chain joins TRBV9 to TRBJ1-2; D not resolved. Germline V gene lookup returns CDR1 SGDLS and CDR2 YYNGEE. There are 14 residues in the CDR3. The V end lost 0 bases, the J end lost 4 bases, and 10 bases lay between the germline ends. The CDR3 reads CASSVGEGPYGYTF. The CDR3 region has the DNA TGTGCCAGCAGCGTAGGTGAAGGACCCTATGGCTACACCTTC. The entire variable domain, with the rest obtained from reference TRBV9 and TRBJ1-2, is as follows: DSGVTQTPKHLITATGQRVTLRCSPRSGDLSVYWYQQSLDQGLQFLIQYYNGEERAKGNILERFSAQQFPDLHSELNLSSLELGDSALYFCASSVGEGPYGYTFGSGTRLTVV.

This clone was seen a handful of times. The chain uses TRBV19 and TRBJ2-7; the D gene is possibly TRBD1 (5 bases). CDR1 LNHDA and CDR2 SQIVND come from the germline V gene (reference sequence). The CDR3 spans 14 residues. The V end was cut by 6 bases, the J end by 0 bases, with 12 bases between. The CDR3 sequence is CASRSGRDSYEQYF. The CDR3 DNA reads TGTGCCAGTAGATCGGGCAGGGACTCCTACGAGCAGTACTTC.

The chain is built from TRBV28 and TRBJ2-1; 7 bases are shared with TRBD1. Per the germline V gene, CDR1 is MDHEN and CDR2 is SYDVKM. This CDR3 spans 14 amino acids. The J segment lost 6 bases and the V segment lost 6 bases, leaving 8 bases of the junction unmatched. The CDR3: CASRHPGTVNEQFF. The CDR3 DNA reads as TGTGCCAGCAGACACCCGGGGACAGTCAATGAGCAGTTCTTC.

The rearrangement uses TRBV4-1 and TRBJ1-4; 8 nucleotides line up with TRBD1. V was clipped by 5 bases and J by 10 bases; unmatched bases: 12. The CDR3 extends over 15 amino acids. The germline V gene encodes CDR1 MGHRA and CDR2 YSYEKL. The CDR3 bases are TGCGCCAGCAGCTTCCCGGACAGGGAAGGCGGAAAACTGTTTTTT. This gives the protein CASSFPDREGGKLFF.

The genes are TRBV5-1 and TRBJ2-5; no firm D call. Trimming shortened V by 4 bases and J by 3 bases, and 7 bases separated the two germline ends. This CDR3 has 12 amino acids. Germline CDR1 is SGHRS and CDR2 is YFSETQ. The CDR3 spells CASSPEEETQYF. In DNA form, the CDR3 reads TGCGCCAGCAGCCCCGAGGAAGAGACCCAGTACTTC.